The text below deals with one T cell receptor (beta chain). In the authors' workflow: Counts of nucleated cells, estimated from reference gene primer amplification, were obtained. The table came from immunoSEQ multiplex PCR; TCRdb's copy has only in-frame clones and leaves some out. For V, J and clone size, that table is used; D and trimming come from the DNA. The sample records under 200,000 clones, around 86% being singletons. Germline loops: CDR1 GTSNPN, CDR2 SVGIG (reference sequence). CDR3 length equals 12 residues. Trimming left V 3 bases short and J 0 bases short, with 5 bases between. The data were taken from a study of blood T cell repertoires in COVID-19. Study-level background: Acute-phase and convalescent COVID-19 samples originated in the United States, Italy and Spain. PBMCs, B-cell-depleted T cells, or T cells were the source of the cDNA or gDNA that made up the material.

The sequence was obtained from a man aged 55 to 70 with acute or convalescent COVID-19. The sample taken for sequencing was peripheral blood. The genes are TRBV30 and TRBJ1-1; D remains ambiguous. In DNA, the CDR3 is TGTGCCTGGAGACAGATGAACACTGAAGCTTTCTTT. It encodes CAWRQMNTEAFF.